These T cell receptor beta chains were read from a single sample in a study of blood T cell repertoires in COVID-19. Sequencing used immunoSEQ multiplex PCR; TCRdb keeps in-frame clones, though not all of them. The table shows around 130,000 clones, with 75% to 85% occurring only once. The sample taken for sequencing was peripheral blood. The receptors derive from a human donor in a cohort sampled during active COVID-19. CDR3s include the opening cysteine and the closing phenylalanine or tryptophan. A D gene is named only where the DNA matches it firmly. Expanded clones are given a class, and other clones once, few, many or no size at all.

d_gene	v_gene	j_gene	abundance	CDR3aa	CDR3nt
TRBD1	TRBV7-8	TRBJ2-7	few	CASFGDRANEQYF	TGTGCCAGCTTCGGGGACAGGGCCAACGAGCAGTACTTC
-	TRBV2	TRBJ2-1	-	CASLRDNSYNEQFF	TGTGCCAGCCTCCGGGACAACTCCTACAATGAGCAGTTCTTC
-	TRBV9	TRBJ2-2	-	CASSTRSSGELFF	TGTGCCAGCAGCACCCGGTCGAGCGGGGAGCTGTTTTTT
-	TRBV5-4	TRBJ1-5	-	CASSNIGDNQPQHF	TGTGCCAGCAGCAACATCGGAGACAATCAGCCCCAGCATTTT
TRBD1	TRBV5-8	TRBJ2-3	-	CASSYSGGGTDTQYF	TGTGCCAGCAGCTATTCAGGGGGTGGCACAGATACGCAGTATTTT
-	TRBV28	TRBJ2-3	-	CASGTGSTGDTQYF	TGTGCCAGCGGAACTGGGTCAACGGGAGATACGCAGTATTTT
TRBD2	TRBV5-1	TRBJ2-3	-	CASSFSGASTDTQYF	TGCGCCAGCAGCTTTAGCGGGGCTAGCACAGATACGCAGTATTTT
-	TRBV24-1	TRBJ2-7	once	CATSDLRVGYEQYF	TGTGCCACCAGTGATTTGCGGGTCGGCTACGAGCAGTACTTC
-	TRBV11-1	TRBJ2-1	-	CASSLESRSGEQFF	TGTGCCAGCAGCTTAGAGTCCCGCTCAGGGGAGCAGTTCTTC
-	TRBV9	TRBJ2-3	few	CASSAPYGREQGDTQYF	TGTGCCAGCAGCGCGCCCTATGGCCGAGAACAGGGAGATACGCAGTATTTT
-	TRBV5-6	TRBJ2-5	-	CASSLSFQETQYF	TGTGCCAGCAGCTTATCCTTTCAAGAGACCCAGTACTTC
TRBD1	TRBV2	TRBJ1-4	-	CASSGQGVTNEKLFF	TGTGCCAGCAGTGGACAGGGGGTTACTAATGAAAAACTGTTTTTT
TRBD1	TRBV4-3	TRBJ1-6	-	CASSQDRVVNSPLHF	TGCGCCAGCAGCCAGGACAGGGTGGTTAATTCACCCCTCCACTTT
-	TRBV3-1/TRBV3-2	TRBJ2-5	-	CASSPRAKGTQYF	TGTGCCAGCAGCCCCAGGGCGAAAGGGACCCAGTACTTC
TRBD1	TRBV5-4	TRBJ1-2	-	CASSLGSGGNYGYTF	TGTGCCAGCAGCTTGGGGTCAGGGGGGAACTATGGCTACACCTTC
TRBD2	TRBV6-2/TRBV6-3	TRBJ2-2	-	CASGYLAGGPNTGELFF	TGTGCCAGCGGTTATCTAGCGGGGGGGCCTAACACCGGGGAGCTGTTTTTT
TRBD1	TRBV7-2	TRBJ2-1	-	CASSLTGGRNEQFF	TGTGCCAGCAGCTTGACAGGGGGCAGGAATGAGCAGTTCTTC
TRBD2	TRBV24-1	TRBJ2-5	-	CATSEWTSGGQETQYF	TGTGCCACCAGTGAGTGGACTAGCGGGGGACAAGAGACCCAGTACTTC
-	TRBV5-1	TRBJ2-1	-	CASSLDSTYNEQFF	TGCGCCAGCAGCTTGGACTCCACCTACAATGAGCAGTTCTTC
TRBD1	TRBV2	TRBJ2-2	-	CARQGKGAGELFF	TGTGCCAGACAGGGGAAAGGGGCCGGGGAGCTGTTTTTT
-	TRBV13	TRBJ2-1	-	CASSLASEQFF	TGTGCCAGCAGCTTGGCTTCTGAGCAGTTCTTC